This T cell receptor (beta chain) was sequenced in a study of blood T cell repertoires in COVID-19. Study at large: Researchers got acute and convalescent COVID-19 samples from the United States, Italy and Spain. PBMCs, B-cell-depleted T cells, or T cells provided the cDNA or gDNA that made up the material.

The germline V gene encodes CDR1 SGHVS and CDR2 FNYEAQ. The CDR3 runs 18 residues. The V and J ends lost 2 bases and 1 base, in that order; junction bases with no gene match: 12. The authors' processing: Reference gene primer amplification gave estimated nucleated cell counts. Assay used: immunoSEQ multiplex PCR; TCRdb lists only in-frame clones, some missing. V, J and clone size reflect that table, while D and trimming were determined from the DNA. The sample has approximately 670,000 clones, 90% seen once. Sequencing used peripheral blood. The chain links TRBV7-6 to TRBJ2-7; the match to TRBD1 covers 9 bases. The receptor's source is a woman aged 18-29 years with acute or convalescent COVID-19. CDR3 sequence reads: CASSLIGAGQGSSYEQYF. The CDR3, as DNA: TGTGCCAGCAGCTTAATAGGTGCGGGACAGGGTTCTTCCTACGAGCAGTACTTC.